Presented here are 2 T cell receptor beta chains from one specimen sequenced in a study of neurological immune-mediated disorders. A single record per CDR3 protein comes from TCRdb applying MiXCR to the 5' RACE reads. The profile shows around 60,000 distinct CDR3 sequences, 3% to 4% of them singletons. The sample comprised PBMCs. Receptor source: a woman in her sixties or seventies with multiple sclerosis.

This clonotype came up many times. The rearrangement joins TRBV20-1 to TRBJ2-7; 7 bases align to TRBD1. The CDR3 runs to 14 residues. CDR1 DFQATT and CDR2 SNEGSKA come from the germline V gene (reference sequence). V dropped 1 base and J dropped 10; count of bases not matched to a gene: 13. The CDR3 DNA sequence: TGCAGTGCTAGAGGTGAAGGGGACAGAAGAAAACAGTACTTC. This translates into CSARGEGDRRKQYF.

This clonotype was counted at least ten times. The chain is built from TRBV7-8 and TRBJ2-3, with 9 bases identical to TRBD1. This CDR3 contains 16 residues. Trimming took 4 bases from V and 6 from J; bases not matched to a gene: 11. Germline CDR1 and CDR2: SGHVS and FQNEAQ. CDR3 nucleotides: TGTGCCAGCAGCTCTTTCCGGGACAGGGTTAGGGATACGCAGTATTTT. As protein: CASSSFRDRVRDTQYF.